This T cell receptor (beta chain) is drawn from a study of T cell responses to AZD1222 COVID-19 vaccine (dated by TCRdb to 2020 to 2023). Turning to the overall study: TCR sequencing covered 233 trial participants: 200 to 220 given two doses of AZD1222 and approximately 26 given two doses of MenACWY control vaccine. Trial participants were enrolled by age into 18-55, 56-69 and 70-plus year subgroups, with around 150, 28 and 57 TCR-sequenced participants respectively. What the work shows at the level of the full study, not this receptor alone: Reportedly, almost half of the unique spike-specific TCRs recognized epitopes lying outside the regions that are mutated in the B.1.351 and B.1.1.7 variants. Most participants were white British and females outnumbered males, and the authors suggested that clonal diversity may have been underestimated. After two AZD1222 doses, spike-specific TCR breadth and depth were significantly higher than at day 0 and than in MenACWY recipients. Because no day 14 peak-response samples were available, repertoires were characterized only after the peak T cell response. In the small 56-69-year group, the increase in depth fell short of significance, most likely because of low power. Conclusions about previously exposed vaccinees were limited because only six AZD1222 recipients were SARS-CoV-2 seropositive at baseline. The whole spike protein was spanned by vaccine-associated CD4 TCRs, and dominant responses were seen in regions 160-218 and 743-854.

Reading from cysteine to phenylalanine, the CDR3 counts 15 amino acids. Only CDR3 DNA remains: 45 bases, in frame from the first base. V is shortened by 7 bases, J by 0 bases, and the region joining them spans 13 bases. The germline V gene (reference sequence) sets CDR1 to LNHDA and CDR2 to SQIVND. According to the study, the label for this sample's time point signals: about 28 days (+/-7) after the second vaccine dose. The treatment or condition label, as the study defines it: meningococcal conjugate vaccine given as trial control. Vaccinee samples came from UK trials COV001 and COV002, including a single-blind randomized controlled phase 2/3 trial of AZD1222 (ChAdOx1 nCoV-19) in healthy adults. For TCRbeta chain sequencing, PBMC samples from trial participants were taken at day 0 and at day 28 after the second dose. The CDR3 regions of human TCRbeta chains were analyzed by immunosequencing. The original pipeline was this. Repertoire TCRs were checked for matches against a reference library of SARS-CoV-2-specific TCRs that had been generated using the MIRA antigen-specificity platform. Breadth was defined as the fraction of unique TCRs that were SARS-CoV-2-associated. Depth was defined as the fraction of total T cells that were SARS-CoV-2-associated. Each spike-specific TCR was assigned to its reactive spike region and to a CD4 or CD8 class using the MIRA data. Log10-transformed breadth and depth values were compared by one-way ANOVA with Sidak's multiple comparisons tests. TCRdb holds this immuneACCESS table with in-frame rearrangements only. Some clones are missing; in checked studies, unresolved V genes explain under half, and the rest has no known cause. From that table come the V and J calls and clone size; the DNA was used to work out D and trimming. This sample holds over 100,000 clones; 65% to 90% were observed only once. Of the sample, under 8% falls within the top ten clones.

In the case of this clone: Its antigen has not been determined. Per-base quality was not reported, and no clone a single base away is much larger than it.

Sequences were derived from peripheral blood, sampled 28 days after the second dose of the MenACWY control vaccine. Recombination linked TRBV19 to TRBJ2-1; the D gene cannot be resolved reliably. This TCR was sampled from an adult who received the MenACWY meningococcal vaccine as a control. The encoded CDR3 is CASKGYGSSYNEQFF. The DNA sequence follows: TGTGCCAGTAAGGGTTATGGAAGCTCCTACAATGAGCAGTTCTTC.